These 11 T cell receptor beta chains share one sample of origin, sequenced in a study of T-cell reconstitution after alpha-beta-depleted transplantation in children. Preparation of the TCRbeta library used unique molecular identifiers. TCRdb used MiXCR to reprocess the PCR reads, holding one entry per CDR3 protein. This table holds approximately 250,000 distinct CDR3 sequences, under 30% found once. Sequenced here: PBMCs, sampled before TCRalphabeta/CD19-depleted stem cell transplant. The receptors stem from a girl aged 2 to 9 with Fanconi anemia, due to receive a stem cell transplant.

The chain recombines TRBV6-5 with TRBJ2-1; TRBD2 agrees at 14 bases. Germline loops: CDR1 MNHEY, CDR2 SVGAGI. The V gene end was trimmed by 2 bases and the J gene end by 4 bases; junction bases not matched to a gene: 4. This CDR3 is built from 17 residues. The CDR3 nucleotides are TGTGCCAGCAGTTACCGGGGACTAGCGGGGGCATACAATGAGCAGTTCTTC. As protein: CASSYRGLAGAYNEQFF.

This clonotype has ten or more counts. The V and J genes are TRBV24-1 and TRBJ2-1; 10 nucleotides agree with TRBD2. The CDR3 is 16 residues long. The germline gives CDR1 KGHDR, CDR2 SFDVKD. V was clipped by 1 base and J by 6 bases; unmatched bases: 5. The DNA of the CDR3 is TGTGCCACCAGTGATTTCCGGACTAGCGGAGGCAATGAGCAGTTCTTC. Protein sequence: CATSDFRTSGGNEQFF.

Many counts were recorded for this clonotype. The chain couples TRBV4-2 to TRBJ2-3; D may be TRBD1 (6 bases). From germline, CDR1 is LGHNA and CDR2 YNFKEQ. The CDR3 totals 14 residues. V gave up 4 bases and J gave up 0 bases, with 8 bases separating them. The CDR3 region is CASSRRGSTDTQYF. CDR3 coding DNA: TGTGCCAGCAGCCGAAGGGGGAGCACAGATACGCAGTATTTT.

The chain couples TRBV28 to TRBJ2-5; 7 bases are shared with TRBD1. The CDR3 covers 13 residues. Trimming took 5 bases from V and 8 from J; bases not matched to a gene: 8. In germline, CDR1 is MDHEN, CDR2 SYDVKM. The CDR3 reads CASSQDRAATQYF. DNA for the CDR3: TGTGCCAGCAGTCAAGACAGGGCGGCAACCCAGTACTTC.

This clonotype was detected only a few times. V gene TRBV7-9 combines with J gene TRBJ1-1; the D gene is possibly TRBD1 (5 bases). CDR3 length: 15 amino acids. V was cut by 3 bases and J by 1 base, with 12 bases left in between. Germline assignment: CDR1 SEHNR and CDR2 FQNEAQ (reference sequence). The CDR3 DNA sequence: TGTGCCAGCAGCTTTGCAGGGACCTCGAACACTGAAGCTTTCTTT. Protein sequence: CASSFAGTSNTEAFF.

The chain carries TRBV24-1 and TRBJ2-3; maybe TRBD2 (5 bases). Trimming removed 4 bases from V and 4 bases from J, with 14 bases in between. This CDR3 contains 15 residues. CDR1 is KGHDR and CDR2 is SFDVKD in the germline V gene. CDR3: CATSDPSAGADTQYF. The CDR3 DNA follows: TGTGCCACCAGTGACCCGAGCGCCGGGGCAGATACGCAGTATTTT.

This clonotype came up a few times. V gene TRBV6-1 combines with J gene TRBJ2-7, with D possibly being TRBD1 or TRBD2 (5 bases each). CDR3 length equals 17 residues. CDR1 is MNHNS, CDR2 SASEGT, per germline. Trimming removed 2 bases from V and 3 bases from J, with 20 bases in between. The CDR3 is CASSESRWDGKLYEQYF. DNA for the CDR3: TGTGCCAGCAGTGAATCCCGGTGGGACGGTAAACTCTACGAGCAGTACTTC.

The gene calls are TRBV10-2 and TRBJ2-7, with TRBD1 matching over 9 bases. This CDR3 has 14 residues. Trimming removed 6 bases from V and 0 bases from J; junction bases left unmatched: 3. CDR1 and CDR2 from the germline V gene are WSHSY and SAAADI. The CDR3 reads CASRGTGSSYEQYF. The CDR3 DNA sequence: TGCGCCAGCAGAGGGACAGGGAGCTCCTACGAGCAGTACTTC.

This clonotype was seen repeatedly, ten times or more. The rearrangement joins TRBV7-6 to TRBJ2-1, with a possible D match to TRBD1 (7 bases). The CDR3 extends over 15 amino acids. Germline lookup yields CDR1 SGHVS and CDR2 FNYEAQ. Trimming pared 6 bases from V and 7 bases from J, leaving 19 bases between. The DNA of the CDR3 is TGTGCCAGCAGTCCAGGGGGGTTCACCTTGAATGAGCAGTTCTTC. Encoded protein: CASSPGGFTLNEQFF.

This clonotype was seen many times. The chain couples TRBV12-3 or TRBV12-4 to TRBJ1-1; D is perhaps TRBD1 (5 bases). This CDR3 region has 13 residues. V lost 8 bases, J lost 3 bases, and 13 bases lay in between. CDR3 residues: CASGGTPYTEAFF. For the CDR3, the DNA is TGTGCCAGCGGGGGGACGCCATACACTGAAGCTTTCTTT.

The gene calls are TRBV7-6 and TRBJ2-7, with 7 bases identical to TRBD1. The germline gives CDR1 SGHVS, CDR2 FNYEAQ. CDR3 length: 17 residues. V shed 2 bases and J 2 bases; nucleotides not matched to a gene: 12. The CDR3 DNA follows: TGTGCCAGCAGCTTAAGTACAGGGGATTGGTCCCCCTACGAGCAGTACTTC. As protein: CASSLSTGDWSPYEQYF.